This TCR beta chain was found in a study of blood T cell repertoires in COVID-19. At the level of the study: Researchers got acute and convalescent COVID-19 samples from the United States, Italy and Spain. Sample material is recorded as cDNA or gDNA derived from T cells, B-cell-depleted T cells, or PBMCs.

CDR1 is SNHLY, CDR2 FYNNEI, per germline. Trimming cost V 2 bases and J 4 bases, with 14 bases left between them. The CDR3 runs 15 residues. In the authors' workflow: The authors estimated nucleated cell counts from reference gene primer amplification. Measured with immunoSEQ multiplex PCR; TCRdb has only the in-frame clones, and not every one. The V and J calls and clone size were taken over from that table, and D and trimming were inferred from the DNA. This sample yields about 140,000 clones, of which about 86% are seen a single time; over 1.5% belongs to the top ten. The V and J genes are TRBV2 and TRBJ1-2; no clear D gene. Input material: peripheral blood. The sequence derives from a woman aged 60-75 years with acute or convalescent COVID-19. Here the CDR3 reads CASSEFEPPIYGYTF. The DNA of the CDR3 is TGTGCCAGCAGTGAATTTGAGCCCCCAATCTATGGCTACACCTTC.